The rows below give T cell receptor beta chains drawn from one sample of a study of blood T cell repertoires in COVID-19. Sequencing used immunoSEQ multiplex PCR; TCRdb keeps in-frame clones, though not all of them. The sample holds nearly 350,000 clones, around 82% seen once. Material: peripheral blood. Receptor source: a man in his thirties or forties with active or convalescent COVID-19. The CDR3 runs from the conserved cysteine through the conserved F or W. The order of the fields is V gene, J gene, D gene, clone size, CDR3 protein, CDR3 DNA. A D gene is named only where the DNA matches it firmly. Clone size is stated in some rows and not others, as once, few, many or a class when expanded.

V: TRBV6-5; J: TRBJ2-7; D: .; size: once; CDR3: CASSPTAVYEQYF; DNA: TGTGCCAGCAGTCCGACAGCAGTCTACGAGCAGTACTTC
V: TRBV5-1; J: TRBJ2-3; D: TRBD2; size: few; CDR3: CASSLGGSGPDTQYF; DNA: TGCGCCAGCAGCTTGGGCGGGAGTGGCCCAGATACGCAGTATTTT
V: TRBV6-5; J: TRBJ1-1; D: .; size: once; CDR3: CATSNEVTEAFF; DNA: TGTGCCACCAGCAACGAGGTGACTGAAGCTTTCTTT
V: TRBV5-1; J: TRBJ2-1; D: .; size: .; CDR3: CASSVDGSSYNEQFF; DNA: TGCGCCAGCAGCGTCGACGGGAGCTCCTACAATGAGCAGTTCTTC
V: TRBV7-2; J: TRBJ1-6; D: .; size: .; CDR3: CASSLFLINSPLHF; DNA: TGTGCCAGCAGCTTATTCCTTATCAATTCACCCCTCCACTTT
V: TRBV27; J: TRBJ1-5; D: .; size: once; CDR3: CASSWARGQPQHF; DNA: TGTGCCAGCAGTTGGGCCCGTGGGCAGCCCCAGCATTTT
V: TRBV6-2/TRBV6-3; J: TRBJ1-2; D: .; size: .; CDR3: CASSSPARYGYTF; DNA: TGTGCCAGCAGTTCACCCGCTCGGTATGGCTACACCTTC
V: TRBV28; J: TRBJ1-6; D: TRBD1; size: .; CDR3: CASRSGTGIYSPLHF; DNA: TGTGCCAGCAGGTCCGGGACAGGGATTTATTCACCCCTCCACTTT
V: TRBV10-2; J: TRBJ2-2; D: TRBD2; size: .; CDR3: CASRGLAGGMNTGELFF; DNA: TGCGCCAGCAGGGGACTAGCGGGGGGCATGAACACCGGGGAGCTGTTTTTT
V: TRBV29-1; J: TRBJ1-5; D: .; size: .; CDR3: CSVRGGTADQPQHF; DNA: TGCAGCGTTCGTGGGGGCACTGCAGATCAGCCCCAGCATTTT
V: TRBV13; J: TRBJ2-7; D: .; size: .; CDR3: CASSSGSAYEQYF; DNA: TGTGCCAGCAGCTCCGGGAGCGCCTACGAGCAGTACTTC
V: TRBV10-1; J: TRBJ1-5; D: TRBD1; size: .; CDR3: CASSESTRDRGRQPQHF; DNA: TGCGCCAGCAGTGAGTCGACTAGGGACAGGGGGCGTCAGCCCCAGCATTTT
V: TRBV27; J: TRBJ1-5; D: .; size: .; CDR3: CASAQLYSNQPQHF; DNA: TGTGCCAGCGCACAGCTTTATAGCAATCAGCCCCAGCATTTT
V: TRBV5-4; J: TRBJ2-5; D: TRBD2; size: .; CDR3: CASSQGGTSGKGETQYF; DNA: TGTGCCAGCAGCCAGGGCGGGACTAGCGGGAAGGGGGAGACCCAGTACTTC
V: TRBV7-2; J: TRBJ2-2; D: TRBD1; size: .; CDR3: CASSSATGGWTGELFF; DNA: TGTGCCAGCAGCTCTGCGACAGGGGGATGGACCGGGGAGCTGTTTTTT
V: TRBV4-1; J: TRBJ2-2; D: .; size: .; CDR3: CASSQVLGSANTGELFF; DNA: TGCGCCAGCAGCCAAGTTTTGGGTAGCGCGAACACCGGGGAGCTGTTTTTT
V: TRBV4-1; J: TRBJ1-1; D: .; size: .; CDR3: CASSQRGRGTEAFF; DNA: TGCGCCAGCAGCCAACGGGGGAGGGGGACTGAAGCTTTCTTT
V: TRBV19; J: TRBJ2-2; D: TRBD2; size: .; CDR3: CATLPSGRALAGELFF; DNA: TGTGCCACCCTCCCCAGCGGGAGGGCCCTCGCCGGGGAGCTGTTTTTT
V: TRBV27; J: TRBJ2-7; D: TRBD1; size: .; CDR3: CASRDRLISSYEQYF; DNA: TGTGCCAGCAGGGACAGGTTAATAAGCTCCTACGAGCAGTACTTC
V: TRBV9; J: TRBJ2-3; D: TRBD2; size: .; CDR3: CASSASGGSTDTQYF; DNA: TGTGCCAGCAGCGCGAGCGGGGGAAGCACAGATACGCAGTATTTT
V: TRBV11-2; J: TRBJ2-2; D: TRBD2; size: .; CDR3: CASTPWGGTGELFF; DNA: TGTGCCAGCACCCCTTGGGGGGGCACCGGGGAGCTGTTTTTT
V: TRBV4-1; J: TRBJ1-1; D: TRBD1; size: many; CDR3: CASRGPTGGGTEAFF; DNA: TGCGCCAGCAGGGGTCCGACAGGGGGGGGCACTGAAGCTTTCTTT
V: TRBV28; J: TRBJ2-4; D: .; size: .; CDR3: CASSSGSAKNIQYF; DNA: TGTGCCAGCAGTTCCGGTTCGGCCAAAAACATTCAGTACTTC
V: TRBV3-1/TRBV3-2; J: TRBJ1-2; D: .; size: .; CDR3: CASTPRTNYGYTF; DNA: TGTGCCAGCACCCCCAGAACTAACTATGGCTACACCTTC
V: TRBV7-2; J: TRBJ1-2; D: TRBD1; size: .; CDR3: CASSSRDRGLHGYTF; DNA: TGTGCCAGCAGCTCCAGGGACAGGGGTCTTCATGGCTACACCTTC
V: TRBV19; J: TRBJ1-2; D: TRBD1; size: .; CDR3: CASTTDRVGYTF; DNA: TGTGCCAGTACTACTGACAGGGTTGGCTACACCTTC
V: TRBV28; J: TRBJ2-7; D: .; size: .; CDR3: CASSRTMTYEQYF; DNA: TGTGCCAGCAGCCGGACAATGACCTACGAGCAGTACTTC
V: TRBV24-1; J: TRBJ2-1; D: TRBD2; size: once; CDR3: CATSDPLAGGGNEQFF; DNA: TGTGCCACCAGTGATCCTCTAGCGGGAGGAGGCAATGAGCAGTTCTTC
V: TRBV11-2; J: TRBJ2-5; D: TRBD2; size: .; CDR3: CASRRTSGGHGETQYF; DNA: TGTGCCAGCAGAAGGACTAGCGGGGGGCATGGAGAGACCCAGTACTTC
V: TRBV30; J: TRBJ2-1; D: TRBD2; size: .; CDR3: CAWSVRQRESYNEQFF; DNA: TGTGCCTGGAGTGTACGGCAGCGGGAGTCCTACAATGAGCAGTTCTTC
V: TRBV19; J: TRBJ2-2; D: TRBD2; size: .; CDR3: CASSVLEAGGRKTGELFF; DNA: TGTGCCAGTAGTGTTCTTGAAGCGGGGGGACGTAAAACCGGGGAGCTGTTTTTT
V: TRBV6-1; J: TRBJ2-7; D: .; size: .; CDR3: CASSEARSYEQYF; DNA: TGTGCCAGCAGTGAGGCCAGGTCCTACGAGCAGTACTTC
V: TRBV7-3; J: TRBJ2-7; D: TRBD2; size: once; CDR3: CASSETGTSEAYEQYF; DNA: TGTGCCAGCAGCGAGACCGGGACTAGCGAGGCCTACGAGCAGTACTTC
V: TRBV4-3; J: TRBJ1-5; D: .; size: .; CDR3: CASSQGTENQPQHF; DNA: TGCGCCAGCAGCCAAGGGACAGAAAATCAGCCCCAGCATTTT
V: TRBV27; J: TRBJ1-3; D: TRBD1; size: .; CDR3: CASSLSGTGGIGNTIYF; DNA: TGTGCCAGCAGTTTATCGGGGACAGGGGGTATTGGAAACACCATATATTTT
V: TRBV5-5; J: TRBJ2-7; D: .; size: .; CDR3: CASSWESGPYEQYF; DNA: TGTGCCAGCAGCTGGGAGTCCGGCCCCTACGAGCAGTACTTC
V: TRBV11-3; J: TRBJ1-1; D: TRBD1; size: .; CDR3: CASSQWAPGQANTEAFF; DNA: TGTGCCAGCAGCCAGTGGGCCCCGGGACAGGCGAACACTGAAGCTTTCTTT
V: TRBV7-2; J: TRBJ1-6; D: .; size: .; CDR3: CASKQGSYNSPLHF; DNA: TGTGCCAGTAAGCAGGGGTCCTATAATTCACCCCTCCACTTT
V: TRBV5-1; J: TRBJ2-1; D: .; size: .; CDR3: CASTKESAYNEQFF; DNA: TGCGCCAGCACCAAGGAGAGTGCCTACAATGAGCAGTTCTTC
V: TRBV3-1/TRBV3-2; J: TRBJ1-2; D: TRBD1; size: .; CDR3: CASGQGVGVHGYTF; DNA: TGTGCCAGTGGACAGGGGGTTGGGGTGCATGGCTACACCTTC
V: TRBV19; J: TRBJ1-4; D: TRBD1; size: .; CDR3: CASRATGAVGEKLFF; DNA: TGTGCCAGTAGAGCGACAGGGGCGGTTGGTGAAAAACTGTTTTTT
V: TRBV7-2; J: TRBJ2-1; D: TRBD2; size: .; CDR3: CASSLSSGRAYAEQFF; DNA: TGTGCCAGCAGCCTGTCTAGCGGGAGGGCCTATGCTGAGCAGTTCTTC
V: TRBV7-9; J: TRBJ2-7; D: .; size: .; CDR3: CASSLARQSYEQYF; DNA: TGTGCCAGCAGCTTAGCGAGGCAGTCCTACGAGCAGTACTTC
V: TRBV12-3/TRBV12-4; J: TRBJ1-1; D: .; size: .; CDR3: CASADSMNTEAFF; DNA: TGTGCCAGCGCGGATTCAATGAACACTGAAGCTTTCTTT
V: TRBV11-2; J: TRBJ2-3; D: .; size: few; CDR3: CASSSGTTRRGDTQYF; DNA: TGTGCCAGCAGCTCAGGCACCACTAGGAGGGGTGATACGCAGTATTTT
V: TRBV6-6; J: TRBJ2-7; D: .; size: .; CDR3: CASRPTGIFSYEQYF; DNA: TGTGCCAGCAGACCGACCGGGATATTCTCCTACGAGCAGTACTTC
V: TRBV10-2; J: TRBJ1-5; D: TRBD1; size: .; CDR3: CASSRTGENQPQHF; DNA: TGCGCCAGCAGTCGGACAGGGGAGAATCAGCCCCAGCATTTT
V: TRBV7-2; J: TRBJ2-5; D: .; size: .; CDR3: CASSLMKGRQETQYF; DNA: TGTGCCAGCAGCTTAATGAAAGGGAGGCAAGAGACCCAGTACTTC
V: TRBV21-1; J: TRBJ2-7; D: .; size: .; CDR3: CASSRPSSYEQYF; DNA: TGTGCCAGCAGCAGGCCTAGCAGCTACGAGCAGTACTTC
V: TRBV19; J: TRBJ1-3; D: .; size: .; CDR3: CASRLGGSSGNTIYF; DNA: TGTGCCAGTAGGCTGGGAGGAAGCTCTGGAAACACCATATATTTT
V: TRBV6-5; J: TRBJ1-2; D: .; size: .; CDR3: CASSYDSYGYTF; DNA: TGTGCCAGCAGTTACGACTCCTATGGCTACACCTTC
V: TRBV15; J: TRBJ2-5; D: .; size: few; CDR3: CATSRRTGSQETQYF; DNA: TGTGCCACCAGCAGACGAACAGGGAGCCAAGAGACCCAGTACTTC
V: TRBV7-9; J: TRBJ2-7; D: TRBD2; size: .; CDR3: CASSLAVAREGSYEQYF; DNA: TGTGCCAGCAGCTTAGCGGTAGCGCGGGAGGGCTCCTACGAGCAGTACTTC
V: TRBV3-1/TRBV3-2; J: TRBJ2-5; D: .; size: .; CDR3: CASSQAETQYF; DNA: TGTGCCAGCAGCCAAGCGGAGACCCAGTACTTC
V: TRBV19; J: TRBJ1-6; D: .; size: .; CDR3: CASSMWGSGGNSPLHF; DNA: TGTGCCAGTAGTATGTGGGGATCGGGAGGCAATTCACCCCTCCACTTT